This T cell receptor (beta chain) was captured by sequencing in a study of CD8 T cells in ankylosing spondylitis. Study-level findings and limits: Disease-linked clones bore a CD8+ phenotype, appearing relatively rarely in peripheral blood. Among TCR beta sequences, a motif of under ten highly homologous variants appeared characteristic of ankylosing spondylitis blood. As reported, disease-linked clones showed significant enrichment in matched ankylosing spondylitis synovial fluid.

Each CDR3 protein gets one entry after TCRdb re-called the 5' RACE reads with MiXCR. The repertoire holds 250,000 or so distinct CDR3 sequences, with more than 15% as singletons. Of note for this clonotype: Its antigen is undetermined.

The CDR3 runs 15 residues. Germline-derived CDR1 and CDR2 are MNHEY and SVGAGI. V shed 4 bases, J shed 2 bases, and the junction held 6 bases outside the gene matches. Sequenced material: blood, either unsorted or a sorted T cell fraction (not recorded which). The chain combines TRBV6-5 with TRBJ2-3; 7 bases align to TRBD2. The sequence was collected from a male donor with ankylosing spondylitis or in good health (not recorded which). The CDR3 here is CASSSGLSFTDTQYF. CDR3 coding DNA: TGTGCCAGCAGTTCGGGACTATCATTCACAGATACGCAGTATTTT.